This T cell receptor (beta chain) was profiled in a study of read filtering for tumor transcriptome and immune sequencing. Study results and limitations: Without single-read clonotypes, shared clonotype proportions correlated more between IR-seq and RNA-seq. In IR-seq, single-read clonotypes were roughly 80% of clonotypes but around 3.2% of reads.

Every patient had bone marrow sampled while the disease was active. This clonotype was picked up many times. Its antigen is unknown. One junction end disagrees with the germline gene, perhaps due to a read error. From 400 to 450 ng of RNA, a library with molecular barcoded alpha/delta and beta/gamma adaptors was made. TCRdb ran MiXCR on the reads and lists one entry per CDR3 protein. The sample lists 50,000 or so distinct CDR3 sequences, about 12% occurring once. Germline V gives CDR1 SGHRS, CDR2 YFSETQ. The CDR3 runs 14 residues. This chain connects TRBV5-1 to TRBJ2-1; 8 bases map to TRBD2. Sequencing was carried out using a population of CD138-negative cells sorted from bone marrow. The clonotype comes from a donor aged 40 or over with multiple myeloma. The CDR3 loop is CASSPGGLYNEQFF. In DNA, the CDR3 is TGTGCCAGCAGCCCGGGAGGGCTTTACAATGAGCAGTTCTTC.